This T cell receptor beta chain was captured by sequencing in a study of T cell changes during pregnancy in multiple sclerosis (dated by TCRdb to between 2018 and 2021). Concerning the study at large: The study looked at changes in the T cell repertoire across pregnancy in women with multiple sclerosis.

With respect to this clone: Its antigen is not yet known. Base qualities are not provided; no much larger clone lies one nucleotide away.

Based on the germline V gene, the CDR1 and CDR2 sequences are SGHNT and YENEEA. The CDR3 runs 13 amino acids, cysteine and phenylalanine included. The kept DNA is CDR3 alone, 39 bases in frame from the first base. Trimming takes 5 bases from V and 5 bases from J, and the germline ends sit 12 bases apart. The library came from the immunoSEQ multiplex PCR assay. The source is immuneACCESS, and TCRdb retained only in-frame sequences with V and J called. Part of the clones is not carried over; for the studies checked, unresolved V genes explain less than half of this, and the remainder is unexplained. Here the sample has about 40,000 clones; roughly 91% occur a single time. 1.4% to 1.5% of the sample goes to the ten largest clones.

This chain is built from TRBV11-3 and TRBJ2-5; the D gene may be TRBD1 or TRBD2, since each aligns over 5 bases. Material: PBMCs (not recorded whether the cells were cultured). The receptor's source is a female donor with multiple sclerosis, enrolled in a pregnancy study. In nucleotide form, the sequence is TGTGCCAGCAGCCCCGGGTGGGGGGAGACCCAGTACTTC. Its amino acids are CASSPGWGETQYF.